The entry below gives a single T cell receptor (beta chain) sequence along with its context. Construction of TCR beta libraries relied on iRepertoire HTBI primers and on Arm-PCR targeting CDR3 regions. MiXCR, applied by TCRdb to the multiplex PCR reads, yields one record per CDR3 protein. The sample includes under 700,000 distinct CDR3 sequences, around 16% seen only once; the top ten take roughly 25%. This sample stems from a study of regulatory T cells in long-lasting Graves disease. The V gene lost 5 bases and the J gene lost 6 bases, with 17 bases spanning the gap. CDR3 length equals 14 residues. Germline assignment: CDR1 SGHAT and CDR2 FQNNGV. The time point was: newly diagnosed GD, antithyroid drugs for less than 3 months. The TCR library was made from RNA that had been extracted from PBMCs in TRIzol. A further study also used this sample, focusing on T cells in Graves' hyperthyroidism and ophthalmopathy.

This chain links TRBV11-2 with TRBJ2-7, with D hard to call. The TCR comes from a middle-aged woman with Graves disease. This sample comprised peripheral blood mononuclear cells (PBMCs), obtained at new diagnosis, from a patient treated with antithyroid drugs. As DNA, the CDR3 is TGTGCCAGCAGCCCCCACGCAGGAGTGGGCGAGCAGTACTTC. Translating gives CASSPHAGVGEQYF.